This T cell receptor (beta chain) was recorded in a study of shared T cell receptors in the human thymus. Clones were read by immunoSEQ multiplex PCR, and TCRdb kept only the in-frame ones, dropping some. The sample has fewer than 700,000 clones, roughly 90% seen once; the top ten hold 0.0095% to 0.013%. The same specimen was also included in a second study, on human thymus T cells. As that report states: Having corrective surgery for congenital heart defects, healthy Finnish infants were the ones who donated. In corrective heart surgery, resections were taken, and these provided the thymus tissue. Related studies found that unrelated individuals share highly overlapping thymic repertoires.

Source material: thymocytes. The clonotype comes from a boy less than two years old with a congenital heart defect.

CDR3 region: CASSPISTSVGGNEQFF. Written as DNA, the CDR3 is TGTGCCAGCAGTCCAATCTCGACTAGCGTAGGAGGGAATGAGCAGTTCTTC. The chain joins TRBV27 to TRBJ2-1; 8 bases agree with TRBD2. The germline gives CDR1 MNHEY, CDR2 SMNVEV (reference sequence). Trimming cost V 5 bases and J 7 bases; bases outside gene matches: 16. This CDR3 has 17 amino acids.